This is a list of T cell receptor beta chains from one sample in a study of blood T cell repertoires in COVID-19. Sequenced by immunoSEQ multiplex PCR; TCRdb stores in-frame clones only, minus some. The sample lists fewer than 150,000 clones, approximately 89% occurring once. Sequencing input: peripheral blood. The source of these receptors is a human donor in a cohort sampled during active COVID-19. Both conserved end residues are part of each CDR3. The D gene is left open where the match is weak. Rows give clone size only sometimes, using once, few, many, or a class for an expanded clone.

>TRBD1|-|15|TRBJ1-4|TRBV7-8
TGTGCCAGCAGCCGGGACAGGGGGTTTAATGAAAAACTGTTTTTT
CASSRDRGFNEKLFF
>-|-|14|TRBJ2-7|TRBV4-1
TGCGCCAGCAGCCAGGAGACAGTTTTCTACGAGCAGTACTTC
CASSQETVFYEQYF
>-|-|13|TRBJ1-2|TRBV29-1
TGCAGCGTTCGGACTTCGGGGGGGTATGGCTACACCTTC
CSVRTSGGYGYTF
>-|-|16|TRBJ2-6|TRBV7-9
TGTGCCAGCAGCTGGACGGGGGACGGTGGGGCCAACGTCCTGACTTTC
CASSWTGDGGANVLTF
>-|few|15|TRBJ2-3|TRBV13
TGTGCCAGCACCCAGGGTCCGGGGAGGTCAGATACGCAGTATTTT
CASTQGPGRSDTQYF
>-|-|12|TRBJ1-6|TRBV7-2
TGTGCCAGCAGCTCCCCCCCCGGACCCCTCCACTTT
CASSSPPGPLHF
>TRBD1|-|15|TRBJ2-7|TRBV11-3
TGTGCCAGCAGCTTGGACTCCGGGACAGAGTACGAGCAGTACTTC
CASSLDSGTEYEQYF
>TRBD1|-|14|TRBJ1-1|TRBV7-2
TGTGCCAGCAGCACGGGACAGGCCCCTTCTGAAGCTTTCTTT
CASSTGQAPSEAFF
>TRBD1|-|14|TRBJ1-2|TRBV3-1/TRBV3-2
TGTGCCAGCAGCCAAGGACAGGGAAACTATGGCTACACCTTC
CASSQGQGNYGYTF
>TRBD2|-|16|TRBJ2-3|TRBV19
TGTGCCAGTAGCCAACTAGCGGGGGGCCGCGGAGATACGCAGTATTTT
CASSQLAGGRGDTQYF
>TRBD1|-|15|TRBJ1-2|TRBV5-4
TGTGCCAGCAGCTTGGGGGGACAGGACATCTATGGCTACACCTTC
CASSLGGQDIYGYTF
>-|once|14|TRBJ2-5|TRBV27
TGTGCCAGCAGGACAGGACGGTACCAAGAGACCCAGTACTTC
CASRTGRYQETQYF
>TRBD1|-|13|TRBJ1-1|TRBV30
TGTGCCTGGAGTAGGGGGCGTGAAACTGAAGCTTTCTTT
CAWSRGRETEAFF
>-|-|13|TRBJ2-5|TRBV10-1
TGCGCCAGCAGTGAGTCGGAGCAAGAGACCCAGTACTTC
CASSESEQETQYF
>TRBD2|-|16|TRBJ2-5|TRBV7-9
TGTGCCAGCAGCCCTGGTCCGGGACTAGCGAAAGAGACCCAGTACTTC
CASSPGPGLAKETQYF
>-|-|15|TRBJ2-2|TRBV7-3
TGTGCCAGCAGCTTATCCCGGGGTCAAACCGGGGAGCTGTTTTTT
CASSLSRGQTGELFF
>-|-|14|TRBJ1-1|TRBV27
TGTGCCAGCAGTTTAAACCCCCGAGTCACTGAAGCTTTCTTT
CASSLNPRVTEAFF
>-|once|15|TRBJ2-3|TRBV7-7
TGTGCCAGCAGCTTCAGGGGGAGGAACACAGATACGCAGTATTTT
CASSFRGRNTDTQYF
>TRBD1|-|17|TRBJ2-5|TRBV5-1
TGCGCCAGCAGCTATCTCCGGGACAGACGAAATCAAGAGACCCAGTACTTC
CASSYLRDRRNQETQYF
>-|-|14|TRBJ1-1|TRBV7-6
TGTGCCAGCAGCTTCTCCAGGGTTACCACTGAAGCTTTCTTT
CASSFSRVTTEAFF
>-|-|13|TRBJ1-5|TRBV19
TGTGCCAGTAGCGTAAGAGGAGCCCAGCCCCAGCATTTT
CASSVRGAQPQHF
>-|-|16|TRBJ2-7|TRBV7-2
TGTGCCAGCAGCTTCCTAGCAAGAGTGAGCTCCTACGAGCAGTACTTC
CASSFLARVSSYEQYF
>TRBD2|-|16|TRBJ2-1|TRBV7-2
TGTGCCAGCAGCTTAGGGCGGGGGAGCTCCTACAATGAGCAGTTCTTC
CASSLGRGSSYNEQFF
>TRBD1|-|15|TRBJ1-5|TRBV6-2/TRBV6-3
TGTGCCAGCAGTTACAGAACAGGGGGCGCACAGCCCCAGCATTTT
CASSYRTGGAQPQHF
>TRBD1|-|16|TRBJ1-3|TRBV29-1
TGCAGCGTTGAGGGACAGGGGGAAAAGTCTGGAAACACCATATATTTT
CSVEGQGEKSGNTIYF
>-|-|15|TRBJ2-2|TRBV6-2/TRBV6-3
TGTGCCAGCAGTTTCCGGGACACGAACACCGGGGAGCTGTTTTTT
CASSFRDTNTGELFF